Listed here are 23 T cell receptor beta chains from one sample, sequenced in a study of T cell changes during pregnancy in multiple sclerosis. TCRdb keeps only in-frame clones here, not all; method: immunoSEQ multiplex PCR. The data hold over 90,000 clones, with 85% to 95% observed a single time. The source was peripheral blood, collected after pregnancy. The receptors come from a female donor with multiple sclerosis, enrolled in a pregnancy study.

V gene TRBV27 combines with J gene TRBJ2-1, with 10 positions matching TRBD2. Germline lookup yields CDR1 MNHEY and CDR2 SMNVEV (reference sequence). The trim removed 4 bases at V and 7 bases at J, leaving 4 bases unmatched. The length of the CDR3 is 14 residues. The CDR3 DNA reads TGTGCCAGCAGTTGGACTAGCGGAGTTAATGAGCAGTTCTTC. It specifies CASSWTSGVNEQFF.

This chain joins TRBV27 and TRBJ2-7; tentative D call: TRBD2 (6 bases). Germline V gene data show CDR1 as MNHEY and CDR2 as SMNVEV (reference sequence). The CDR3 is 14 amino acids. The germline V and J ends were trimmed by 4 bases and 3 bases, with 13 bases remaining between them. This chain's CDR3 is CASSSSATSYEQYF. The CDR3 DNA sequence: TGTGCCAGCAGTTCTAGCGCCACAAGCTACGAGCAGTACTTC.

The chain recombines TRBV25-1 with TRBJ2-7; D perhaps matches TRBD1 (5 bases). Germline-derived CDR1 and CDR2 are MGHDK and SYGVNS. The V and J ends lost 9 bases and 3 bases respectively, with 21 bases between them. CDR3 length equals 15 residues. CDR3 loop: CASNEERTTSYEQYF. The CDR3, as DNA: TGTGCCAGTAATGAAGAGAGGACAACGAGCTACGAGCAGTACTTC.

The V and J genes are TRBV18 and TRBJ2-7; possible D gene TRBD2, 6 bases. The germline CDR1 and CDR2 sequences are KGHSH and LQKENI. V gave up 2 bases and J gave up 3 bases, with 11 bases separating them. CDR3 length: 14 residues. This chain's CDR3 is CASSPGGGNYEQYF. The CDR3 DNA sequence: TGTGCCAGCTCACCAGGCGGCGGGAACTACGAGCAGTACTTC.

J is TRBJ1-4 and V is TRBV25-1; D remains ambiguous. The germline gives CDR1 MGHDK, CDR2 SYGVNS. The CDR3 loop spans 14 amino acids. V was shortened by 6 bases and J by 4 bases, with 12 bases between the two germline ends. CDR3: CASRKRTGNEKLFF. The CDR3 DNA sequence: TGTGCCAGCAGAAAGCGGACGGGTAATGAAAAACTGTTTTTT.

The rearrangement joins TRBV27 to TRBJ2-5; D is perhaps TRBD1 (6 bases). CDR1 MNHEY and CDR2 SMNVEV come from the germline V gene (reference sequence). The CDR3 covers 15 residues. V dropped 5 bases and J dropped 4 bases, with 17 bases sitting between them. The CDR3 DNA reads as TGTGCCAGCAGTCCAGGCAGGGGCCGAGTAGAGACCCAGTACTTC. This translates into CASSPGRGRVETQYF.

The CDR3 sequence is CASQAGGPGTVRYEQYF. CDR3 bases: TGCGCCAGCCAGGCTGGAGGTCCGGGGACAGTGCGCTACGAGCAGTACTTC. This chain uses TRBV5-1 with TRBJ2-7, with 7 bases matching TRBD1. The CDR3 contains 17 residues. Per the germline V gene, CDR1 is SGHRS and CDR2 is YFSETQ. The J segment lost 3 bases and the V segment lost 7 bases, leaving 19 bases of the junction unmatched.

V is TRBV30 and J is TRBJ1-1; D ambiguous. Per germline, CDR1 GTSNPN and CDR2 SVGIG (reference sequence). Trimming pared 1 base from V and 1 base from J, leaving 4 bases between. CDR3 size: 12 residues. This chain's CDR3 is CAWSGGNTEAFF. The DNA of the CDR3 is TGTGCCTGGAGTGGAGGGAACACTGAAGCTTTCTTT.

There are a few counts of this clone. The chain has TRBV7-9 and TRBJ1-2; D is uncertain. The CDR3 spans 12 residues. Germline V gives CDR1 SEHNR, CDR2 FQNEAQ (reference sequence). V lost 9 bases, J lost 2 bases, and 10 bases lay in between. CDR3 nucleotides: TGTGCCAGTGCCGGGGTCAACTATGGCTACACCTTC. Its protein is CASAGVNYGYTF.

This clone has a single count. The rearrangement uses TRBV7-2 and TRBJ2-2; the match to TRBD2 covers 15 bases. This CDR3 region has 18 residues. The V segment lost 0 bases and the J segment 5 bases; nucleotides outside the gene matches: 4. From germline, CDR1 is SGHTA and CDR2 FQGNSA. Written as DNA, the CDR3 is TGTGCCAGCAGCTTAGCCCTAGGACTAGCGGGAGGGACCGGGGAGCTGTTTTTT. Translation: CASSLALGLAGGTGELFF. Drawing the rest from reference TRBV7-2 and TRBJ2-2, the complete variable domain is GAGVSQSPSNKVTEKGKDVELRCDPISGHTALYWYRQSLGQGLEFLIYFQGNSAPDKSGLPSDRFSAERTGGSVSTLTIQRTQQEDSAVYLCASSLALGLAGGTGELFFGEGSRLTVL.

This clone was seen once. The chain has TRBV7-2 and TRBJ2-3; 9 bases agree with TRBD1. CDR3 length: 15 residues. The V and J ends lost 5 bases and 5 bases, in that order; junction bases with no gene match: 8. Per the germline V gene, CDR1 is SGHTA and CDR2 is FQGNSA. CDR3 amino acids: CASSPPGQGLDTQYF. Here the CDR3 DNA reads TGTGCCAGCAGCCCACCGGGACAGGGTCTAGATACGCAGTATTTT. Filled out from reference TRBV7-2 and TRBJ2-3, the complete variable domain reads GAGVSQSPSNKVTEKGKDVELRCDPISGHTALYWYRQSLGQGLEFLIYFQGNSAPDKSGLPSDRFSAERTGGSVSTLTIQRTQQEDSAVYLCASSPPGQGLDTQYFGPGTRLTVL.

This clone was recorded only once. V is TRBV5-1 and J is TRBJ1-1; 7 nucleotides match TRBD1. There are 12 residues in the CDR3. Trimming at V came to 3 bases and at J to 4 bases, leaving 0 bases not matched to a gene. Germline CDR1 and CDR2: SGHRS and YFSETQ. CDR3 DNA: TGCGCCAGCAGCTCAGGGGGCACTGAAGCTTTCTTT. Its translation: CASSSGGTEAFF.

This rearrangement joins TRBV9 to TRBJ2-7; 9 bases agree with TRBD2. V was clipped by 0 bases and J by 2 bases; unmatched bases: 12. CDR3 length: 18 residues. CDR1 is SGDLS and CDR2 is YYNGEE in the germline V gene. CDR3 DNA: TGTGCCAGCAGCGTAGGGGGTAGCGGGAGAGCACCGACCTACGAGCAGTACTTC. Protein sequence: CASSVGGSGRAPTYEQYF.

The rearrangement uses TRBV4-1 and TRBJ2-4; a weak D match, TRBD1 (5 bases). This CDR3 has 17 residues. Trimming took 1 base from V and 1 from J, leaving 14 bases between them. The germline gives CDR1 MGHRA, CDR2 YSYEKL. The CDR3 nucleotides read TGCGCCAGCAGCCAAGTATGGCTGGGGCAGGCCAAAAACATTCAGTACTTC. As protein: CASSQVWLGQAKNIQYF.

The genes are TRBV10-2 and TRBJ1-4, with TRBD1 matching over 9 bases. CDR3 size: 15 residues. V lost 2 bases to trimming and J lost 7 bases; unmatched junction nucleotides: 5. Germline V CDR1 and CDR2: WSHSY, SAAADI. CDR3: CASSEAGTGSEKLFF. The CDR3 coding sequence is TGCGCCAGCAGTGAGGCCGGGACAGGGTCTGAAAAACTGTTTTTT.

By frequency in the sample, this clone is medium-sized. The chain joins TRBV4-2 to TRBJ2-1; D is perhaps TRBD2 (6 bases). V dropped 1 base and J dropped 4 bases, with 11 bases sitting between them. Germline CDR1 is LGHNA and CDR2 is YNFKEQ. The CDR3 sequence is 15 residues long. CDR3 nucleotides: TGTGCCAGCAGCCAAGGGACGGGAGAGTACAATGAGCAGTTCTTC. As protein: CASSQGTGEYNEQFF.

The rearrangement uses TRBV18 and TRBJ1-3; 8 nucleotides match TRBD1. The CDR3 loop spans 14 amino acids. From germline, CDR1 is KGHSH and CDR2 LQKENI. Trimming took 3 bases from V and 7 from J; bases not matched to a gene: 5. CDR3: CASSPQGAENTIYF. The CDR3 bases are TGTGCCAGCTCACCCCAGGGGGCGGAGAACACCATATATTTT.

The chain joins TRBV30 to TRBJ1-5, with 10 bases lining up with TRBD1. The germline CDR1 and CDR2 sequences are GTSNPN and SVGIG (reference sequence). Germline trimming cut 3 bases from V and 6 bases from J; bases unmatched to any gene: 11. This CDR3 comprises 16 residues. This CDR3 reads CAWSDILGQGVQPQHF. In DNA form, the CDR3 reads TGTGCCTGGAGCGATATCCTAGGACAGGGGGTTCAGCCCCAGCATTTT.

The chain couples TRBV5-4 to TRBJ2-7; 9 bases fit TRBD2. In germline, CDR1 is SGHNT, CDR2 YYREEE (reference sequence). V was clipped by 2 bases and J by 4 bases; unmatched bases: 10. The length of the CDR3 is 16 residues. In nucleotides, the CDR3 is TGTGCCAGCAGCTTAGGTAGCGGGAGTGCTAAATACGAGCAGTACTTC. Protein: CASSLGSGSAKYEQYF.

This chain connects TRBV9 to TRBJ1-1; no clear D gene. The germline V and J ends were trimmed by 0 bases and 1 base, with 7 bases remaining between them. The CDR3 runs 14 residues. Germline lookup yields CDR1 SGDLS and CDR2 YYNGEE. Here the CDR3 reads CASSVDWANTEAFF. DNA for the CDR3: TGTGCCAGCAGCGTAGATTGGGCGAACACTGAAGCTTTCTTT.

The CDR3 DNA is TGTGCCAGCAGCACAATACAGGGGAACTATGGCTACACCTTC. This codes for CASSTIQGNYGYTF. The chain carries TRBV7-2 and TRBJ1-2; 7 positions agree with TRBD1. Per germline, CDR1 SGHTA and CDR2 FQGNSA. The CDR3 is 14 amino acids. After removal of 5 bases from V and 2 bases from J, the junction contained 5 bases not matched to a gene.

This sequence joins TRBV2 and TRBJ2-5; 8 nucleotides match TRBD1. The CDR3 has 14 amino acids. Germline V gene lookup returns CDR1 SNHLY and CDR2 FYNNEI. Unmatched junction bases numbered 13, after V lost 7 bases and J lost 9 bases. The DNA for the CDR3 is TGTGCCAGCATTATGGGACAGGCTTTGGAGGCCCAGTACTTC. Amino acids: CASIMGQALEAQYF.

The gene calls are TRBV30 and TRBJ2-1, with 10 positions matching TRBD2. The CDR3 length is 17 residues. Germline V lookup: CDR1 GTSNPN, CDR2 SVGIG (reference sequence). V gave up 0 bases and J gave up 4 bases; unmatched junction bases: 9. As DNA, the CDR3 is TGTGCCTGGAGTGTAAAACTAGCGGGACGAGGTTACAATGAGCAGTTCTTC. This translates into CAWSVKLAGRGYNEQFF.